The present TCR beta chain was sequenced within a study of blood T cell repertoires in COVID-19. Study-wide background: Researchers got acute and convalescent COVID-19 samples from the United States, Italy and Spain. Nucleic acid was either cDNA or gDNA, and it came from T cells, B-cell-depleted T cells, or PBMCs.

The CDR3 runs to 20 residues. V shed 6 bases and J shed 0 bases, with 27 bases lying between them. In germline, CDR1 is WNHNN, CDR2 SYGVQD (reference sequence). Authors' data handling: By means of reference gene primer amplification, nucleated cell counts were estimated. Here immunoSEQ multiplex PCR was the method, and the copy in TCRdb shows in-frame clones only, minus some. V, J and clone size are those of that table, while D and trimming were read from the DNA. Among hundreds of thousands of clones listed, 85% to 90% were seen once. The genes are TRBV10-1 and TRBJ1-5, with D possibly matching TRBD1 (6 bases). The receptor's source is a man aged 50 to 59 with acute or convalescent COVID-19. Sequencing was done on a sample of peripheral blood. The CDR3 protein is CASSWGLIQGPRSSNQPQHF. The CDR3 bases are TGCGCCAGCAGCTGGGGACTAATACAGGGCCCTCGATCTAGCAATCAGCCCCAGCATTTT.